These T cell receptor beta chains were read from a single sample in a study of vaccination effects on CD4 cells after COVID-19. Generated by immunoSEQ multiplex PCR, the TCRdb table keeps only in-frame clones and is missing some. The sample consists of tens of thousands of clones, around 73% of them appearing once. Their recognized antigens are unknown. The starting material was CD4+ T cells from PBMCs cultured with a peptide pool, obtained before COVID-19 vaccination. All receptors derive from a human donor who had a prior SARS-CoV-2 infection. Both conserved end residues are part of each CDR3. A D gene is named only where the DNA matches it firmly. The size field is filled for only some rows; it gives once, few, many or a size class.

clone size: -; V gene: TRBV27; D gene: TRBD2; J gene: TRBJ2-3; CDR3 DNA: TGTGCCAGCAGTTTATTCAGGAGCGGGATGGCAGATACGCAGTATTTT; CDR3 protein: CASSLFRSGMADTQYF
clone size: -; V gene: TRBV27; D gene: -; J gene: TRBJ2-5; CDR3 DNA: TGTGCCAGCAGTTTATTTGCGTTGGGGAGGGGGCAGGGGAAGGGGGAGACCCAGTACTTC; CDR3 protein: CASSLFALGRGQGKGETQYF
clone size: -; V gene: TRBV5-1; D gene: -; J gene: TRBJ2-3; CDR3 DNA: TGCGCCAGCAGCTCGATTCCCGCAGATACGCAGTATTTT; CDR3 protein: CASSSIPADTQYF
clone size: -; V gene: TRBV3-1/TRBV3-2; D gene: -; J gene: TRBJ2-5; CDR3 DNA: TGTGCCAGCACCCTTAAGGGCTTTCAAGAGACCCAGTACTTC; CDR3 protein: CASTLKGFQETQYF
clone size: once; V gene: TRBV20-1; D gene: -; J gene: TRBJ2-3; CDR3 DNA: TGCAGTGCTAGAGAGCGAAATACGCAGTATTTT; CDR3 protein: CSARERNTQYF
clone size: -; V gene: TRBV7-9; D gene: -; J gene: TRBJ2-2; CDR3 DNA: TGTGCCAGCAGCTTAATCGGGGGCGTCGCCGGGGAGCTGTTTTTT; CDR3 protein: CASSLIGGVAGELFF
clone size: once; V gene: TRBV7-8; D gene: -; J gene: TRBJ2-7; CDR3 DNA: TGTGCCAGCAGCTTAGCGATCCGCAGGGGTGACTACGAGCAGTACTTC; CDR3 protein: CASSLAIRRGDYEQYF
clone size: -; V gene: TRBV9; D gene: TRBD2; J gene: TRBJ2-1; CDR3 DNA: TGTGCCAGCAGCATTGGGACTAGTGGCAATGAGCAGTTCTTC; CDR3 protein: CASSIGTSGNEQFF
clone size: few; V gene: TRBV4-1; D gene: TRBD2; J gene: TRBJ2-3; CDR3 DNA: TGCGCCAGCAGCTCAATTAGCGGGAGGGTTGGAGATACGCAGTATTTT; CDR3 protein: CASSSISGRVGDTQYF
clone size: -; V gene: TRBV7-9; D gene: TRBD1; J gene: TRBJ1-2; CDR3 DNA: TGTGCCAGCAGCTTCCTACCGGGACAGGGGTTCTATGGCTACACCTTC; CDR3 protein: CASSFLPGQGFYGYTF
clone size: few; V gene: TRBV5-4; D gene: TRBD1; J gene: TRBJ2-1; CDR3 DNA: TGTGCCAGCAGCGCGGCACAGGGGGCTAACGACAATGAGCAGTTCTTC; CDR3 protein: CASSAAQGANDNEQFF
clone size: -; V gene: TRBV14; D gene: -; J gene: TRBJ2-7; CDR3 DNA: TGTGCCAGCAGCCTATGGGTCGGCGAGCAGTACTTC; CDR3 protein: CASSLWVGEQYF
clone size: -; V gene: TRBV7-2; D gene: -; J gene: TRBJ2-7; CDR3 DNA: TGTGCCAGCAGCTTAGGCAGGGTCCCCTACGAGCAGTACTTC; CDR3 protein: CASSLGRVPYEQYF
clone size: -; V gene: TRBV7-9; D gene: TRBD1; J gene: TRBJ2-2; CDR3 DNA: TGTGCCAGCAGACGGACAGGGGCGGACACCGGGGAGCTGTTTTTT; CDR3 protein: CASRRTGADTGELFF
clone size: once; V gene: TRBV11-2; D gene: -; J gene: TRBJ2-1; CDR3 DNA: TGTGCCAGCAGCTTAGATGGGCTGGGCGGAGGGTACTACAATGAGCAGTTCTTC; CDR3 protein: CASSLDGLGGGYYNEQFF
clone size: -; V gene: TRBV18; D gene: -; J gene: TRBJ1-5; CDR3 DNA: TGTGCCAGCTCACCCCTCGGGGGGTGGGGCAATCAGCCCCAGCATTTT; CDR3 protein: CASSPLGGWGNQPQHF
clone size: -; V gene: TRBV9; D gene: -; J gene: TRBJ2-5; CDR3 DNA: TGTGCCAGCAGCGTAGGATGGTCTGGGGAAGAGACCCAGTACTTC; CDR3 protein: CASSVGWSGEETQYF
clone size: -; V gene: TRBV6-1; D gene: TRBD2; J gene: TRBJ2-1; CDR3 DNA: TGTGCCAGCAGTGAACCCCGGCGGGGGGGCGGGAATGAGCAGTTCTTC; CDR3 protein: CASSEPRRGGGNEQFF
clone size: -; V gene: TRBV7-9; D gene: TRBD1; J gene: TRBJ2-2; CDR3 DNA: TGTGCCAGCAGCGAAACAGATCGGACAGGGGGGGACGGGGAGCTGTTTTTT; CDR3 protein: CASSETDRTGGDGELFF
clone size: -; V gene: TRBV10-3; D gene: TRBD2; J gene: TRBJ2-7; CDR3 DNA: TGTGCCACCACCGGGACTAGCCGGGAGGACGAGCAGTACTTC; CDR3 protein: CATTGTSREDEQYF